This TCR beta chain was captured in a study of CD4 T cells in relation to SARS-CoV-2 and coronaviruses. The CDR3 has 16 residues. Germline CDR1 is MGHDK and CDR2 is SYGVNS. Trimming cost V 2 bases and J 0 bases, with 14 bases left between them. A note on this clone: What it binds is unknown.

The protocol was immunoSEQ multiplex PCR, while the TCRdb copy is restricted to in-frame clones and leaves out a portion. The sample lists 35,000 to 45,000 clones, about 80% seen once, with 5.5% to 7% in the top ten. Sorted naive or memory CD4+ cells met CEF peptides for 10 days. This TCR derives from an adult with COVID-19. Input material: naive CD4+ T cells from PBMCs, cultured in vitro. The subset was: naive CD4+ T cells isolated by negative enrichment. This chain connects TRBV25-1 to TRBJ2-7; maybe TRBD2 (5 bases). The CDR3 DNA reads TGTGCCAGCAGTGAAGATAGTAGAGGGCGCTCCTACGAGCAGTACTTC. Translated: CASSEDSRGRSYEQYF.